This TCR beta chain was obtained from a study of cytotoxic CD8 clonotypes in ibrutinib-treated CLL. CDR3 length: 21 residues. V shed 2 bases, J shed 4 bases, and the junction held 26 bases outside the gene matches. Looked up from germline, CDR1 is PRHDT and CDR2 is FYEKMQ (reference sequence). Study-wide findings and caveats: Under therapy, public clonotypes either contracted or stayed stable, and they were uncommon.

The method was immunoSEQ multiplex PCR; TCRdb's version includes in-frame clones alone and lacks a portion of them. Of around 330,000 clones listed, around 66% are singletons. On this clone itself: What it binds is unknown.

Library input was around 1.9 micrograms of DNA from cryopreserved PBMCs. This clonotype was sampled from a human donor with chronic lymphocytic leukemia. Source: PBMCs, taken after 36 months of ibrutinib treatment. This chain connects TRBV13 to TRBJ2-7; 7 bases match TRBD2. The CDR3: CASSLQVKIPTTGGPLYEQYF. The CDR3 DNA follows: TGTGCCAGCAGCTTACAAGTAAAGATTCCCACTACGGGAGGCCCTCTTTACGAGCAGTACTTC.